The source of this T cell receptor beta chain is a study of T cell changes during pregnancy in multiple sclerosis. Trimming pared 5 bases from V and 8 bases from J, leaving 15 bases between. Germline V lookup: CDR1 KGHSH, CDR2 LQKENI. This CDR3 comprises 13 residues. Repertoires were generated with immunoSEQ multiplex PCR, while TCRdb's copy carries only in-frame clones and drops some. Of more than 30,000 clones listed, around 89% are singletons. The TCR sequence derives from a female donor in good health, enrolled as a control in a pregnancy study. Specimen: CD4+ T cells from peripheral blood mononuclear cells, collected in the third trimester of pregnancy. The chain is built from TRBV18 and TRBJ1-1; no reliable D call. This CDR3 reads CASSTDETQEAFF. DNA for the CDR3: TGTGCCAGCTCAACAGACGAGACACAGGAAGCTTTCTTT.